Listed below are T cell receptor beta chains from one sample, sequenced in a study of OX40 agonist ivuxolimab in advanced cancers. This table comes from immunoSEQ multiplex PCR, and its TCRdb copy is limited to in-frame clones, with some not included. Of fewer than 80,000 clones detected, 86% appear once; the ten largest clones hold 1% to 1.5%. The sample here was CD4+ or CD8+ T cells sorted from blood, taken in a trial of the OX40 agonist ivuxolimab. Receptor source: an adult with an advanced solid tumor such as melanoma, head and neck, liver or kidney cancer. Both conserved end residues are part of each CDR3. D genes are given only for firm matches. The size field is filled for only some rows; it gives once, few, many or a size class.

size: -
V: TRBV5-6
D: -
J: TRBJ1-2
DNA: TGTGCCAGCAGGGACGTCTCAAGGGTTCACTATGGCTACACCTTC
CDR3: CASRDVSRVHYGYTF

size: -
V: TRBV19
D: -
J: TRBJ2-3
DNA: TGTGCCAGTAGTATTTCTCCCGCCGCAGATACGCAGTATTTT
CDR3: CASSISPAADTQYF

size: -
V: TRBV5-1
D: -
J: TRBJ2-4
DNA: TGCGCCAGCAGCCGCGGGGGCCGGGGGGAAAACATTCAGTACTTC
CDR3: CASSRGGRGENIQYF

size: -
V: TRBV18
D: -
J: TRBJ1-1
DNA: TGTGCCAGCTCACTCCACAGGAGCATGAACACTGAAGCTTTCTTT
CDR3: CASSLHRSMNTEAFF

size: once
V: TRBV2
D: -
J: TRBJ2-7
DNA: TGTGCCAGCAGTGAAAGAGGGTACGAGCAGTACTTC
CDR3: CASSERGYEQYF

size: -
V: TRBV5-5
D: -
J: TRBJ2-5
DNA: TGTGCCAGCAGCACGCAAGAGACCCAGTACTTC
CDR3: CASSTQETQYF

size: once
V: TRBV5-4
D: TRBD2
J: TRBJ2-3
DNA: TGTGCCAGCAGCTTGCGGGTAGCGGGGGTAGCAGATACGCAGTATTTT
CDR3: CASSLRVAGVADTQYF

size: -
V: TRBV5-8
D: -
J: TRBJ2-5
DNA: TGTGCCAGCAGCTTGCAGGGTCGAGAGACCCAGTACTTC
CDR3: CASSLQGRETQYF

size: once
V: TRBV9
D: -
J: TRBJ2-3
DNA: TGTGCCAGCAGCGTAGGTACAGATACGCAGTATTTT
CDR3: CASSVGTDTQYF

size: -
V: TRBV5-1
D: -
J: TRBJ2-7
DNA: TGCGCCAGCAGCTTTGGACAGAACTACGAGCAGTACTTC
CDR3: CASSFGQNYEQYF

size: -
V: TRBV15
D: TRBD2
J: TRBJ2-2
DNA: TGTGCCACCGGGATAGCGGGGGGGACCGGGGAGCTGTTTTTT
CDR3: CATGIAGGTGELFF

size: -
V: TRBV9
D: -
J: TRBJ2-7
DNA: TGTGCCAGCAGCGGAGGACAGATTAACTACGAGCAGTACTTC
CDR3: CASSGGQINYEQYF

size: -
V: TRBV6-5
D: TRBD1
J: TRBJ1-2
DNA: TGTGCCAGCAGTTATGGACAGGCCCTTAACTATGGCTACACCTTC
CDR3: CASSYGQALNYGYTF

size: -
V: TRBV21-1
D: -
J: TRBJ2-2
DNA: TGTGCCAGCAGCCATAAGACAGGGCCTTCGAACACCGGGGAGCTGTTTTTT
CDR3: CASSHKTGPSNTGELFF

size: -
V: TRBV13
D: -
J: TRBJ2-3
DNA: TGTGCCAGCAGCCGCGCCCGAGGAGATACGCAGTATTTT
CDR3: CASSRARGDTQYF

size: -
V: TRBV29-1
D: -
J: TRBJ1-5
DNA: TGCAGCGTTCAACTAAGGGGAGGGCAGCCCCAGCATTTT
CDR3: CSVQLRGGQPQHF

size: -
V: TRBV5-4
D: -
J: TRBJ2-4
DNA: TGTGCCAGCAGCCAAGGTGGAGGGGCCAAAAACATTCAGTACTTC
CDR3: CASSQGGGAKNIQYF

size: -
V: TRBV7-3
D: -
J: TRBJ1-1
DNA: TGTGCCAGCAGCCCAACGCGAGAGGGTTCGGCTTTCTTT
CDR3: CASSPTREGSAFF

size: -
V: TRBV29-1
D: TRBD1
J: TRBJ1-2
DNA: TGCAGCGTTGAGACAGGGGCCTATGGCTACACCTTC
CDR3: CSVETGAYGYTF

size: few
V: TRBV2
D: -
J: TRBJ1-4
DNA: TGTGCCAGCAGTTGGGTGGGGAAACTGTTTTTT
CDR3: CASSWVGKLFF

size: -
V: TRBV7-8
D: -
J: TRBJ2-7
DNA: TGTGCCAGCAGCTTAGAGTTGGTCCGCTCCTACGAGCAGTACTTC
CDR3: CASSLELVRSYEQYF

size: once
V: TRBV4-1
D: TRBD2
J: TRBJ2-3
DNA: TGCGCCAGCAGCCACAGGACTAGCGGGGGCACAGATACGCAGTATTTT
CDR3: CASSHRTSGGTDTQYF

size: -
V: TRBV6-5
D: -
J: TRBJ1-2
DNA: TGTGCCAGCAGTTACGGCAGGGCATACGGCTACACCTTC
CDR3: CASSYGRAYGYTF

size: -
V: TRBV7-2
D: -
J: TRBJ1-2
DNA: TGTGCCAGCAGCTCCCAAAAGGGACCCAACTATGGCTACACCTTC
CDR3: CASSSQKGPNYGYTF

size: -
V: TRBV28
D: -
J: TRBJ2-5
DNA: TGTGCCAGCAGTTTGGGGGTGAGGGGGGAAGAGACCCAGTACTTC
CDR3: CASSLGVRGEETQYF

size: -
V: TRBV5-1
D: -
J: TRBJ2-2
DNA: TGCGCCAGCAGCTTGGAAGGGGTGAACACCGGGGAGCTGTTTTTT
CDR3: CASSLEGVNTGELFF

size: -
V: TRBV7-2
D: -
J: TRBJ2-5
DNA: TGTGCCAGCAGCCTGCGCGCTAGCGCGTACCAAGAGACCCAGTACTTC
CDR3: CASSLRASAYQETQYF

size: -
V: TRBV19
D: -
J: TRBJ1-2
DNA: TGTGCCAGTAGTCTACAGCCTAACTATGGCTACACCTTC
CDR3: CASSLQPNYGYTF

size: once
V: TRBV5-1
D: -
J: TRBJ2-5
DNA: TGCGCCAGCAGTGGTTCGGGAGCCGTCCAAGAGACCCAGTACTTC
CDR3: CASSGSGAVQETQYF

size: -
V: TRBV28
D: -
J: TRBJ1-6
DNA: TGTGCCAGCAGGCCCGGGGGGATCTCCTACGGTTCACCCCTCCACTTT
CDR3: CASRPGGISYGSPLHF